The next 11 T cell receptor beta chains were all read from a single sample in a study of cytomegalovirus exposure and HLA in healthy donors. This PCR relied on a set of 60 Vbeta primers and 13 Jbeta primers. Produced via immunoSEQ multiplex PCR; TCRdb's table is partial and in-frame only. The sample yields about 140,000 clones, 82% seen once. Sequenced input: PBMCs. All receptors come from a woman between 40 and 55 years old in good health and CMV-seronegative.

The CDR3 reads CASSVGRITGELFF. For the CDR3, the DNA is TGTGCCAGCAGCGTAGGGCGGATTACCGGGGAGCTGTTTTTT. The chain joins TRBV9 to TRBJ2-2; D is unclear. Looked up from germline, CDR1 is SGDLS and CDR2 is YYNGEE. Trimming pared 0 bases from V and 5 bases from J, leaving 8 bases between. There are 14 residues in the CDR3.

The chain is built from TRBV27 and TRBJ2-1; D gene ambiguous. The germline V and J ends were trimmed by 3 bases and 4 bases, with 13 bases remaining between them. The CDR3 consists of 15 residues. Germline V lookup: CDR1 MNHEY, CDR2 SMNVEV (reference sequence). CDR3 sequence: CASSLRLLPYNEQFF. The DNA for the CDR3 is TGTGCCAGCAGTTTGAGGCTACTCCCGTACAATGAGCAGTTCTTC.

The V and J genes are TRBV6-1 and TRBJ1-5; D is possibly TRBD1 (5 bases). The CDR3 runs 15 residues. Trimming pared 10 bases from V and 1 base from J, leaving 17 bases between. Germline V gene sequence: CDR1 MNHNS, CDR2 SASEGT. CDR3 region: CATRGLGWSNQPQHF. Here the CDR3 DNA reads TGTGCCACAAGGGGATTGGGGTGGAGCAATCAGCCCCAGCATTTT.

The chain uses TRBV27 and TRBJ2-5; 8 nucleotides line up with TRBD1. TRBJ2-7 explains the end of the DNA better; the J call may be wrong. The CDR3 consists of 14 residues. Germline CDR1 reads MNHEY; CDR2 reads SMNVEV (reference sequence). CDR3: CASSFTGGLYEQYF. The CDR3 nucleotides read TGTGCCAGCAGTTTCACAGGGGGTTTGTACGAGCAGTACTTC.

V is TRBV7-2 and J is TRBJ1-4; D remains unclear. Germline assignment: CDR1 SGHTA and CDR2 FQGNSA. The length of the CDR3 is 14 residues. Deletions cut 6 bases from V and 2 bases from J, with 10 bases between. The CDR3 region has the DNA TGTGCCAGCAGTCCCACACAGACTAATGAAAAACTGTTTTTT. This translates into CASSPTQTNEKLFF.

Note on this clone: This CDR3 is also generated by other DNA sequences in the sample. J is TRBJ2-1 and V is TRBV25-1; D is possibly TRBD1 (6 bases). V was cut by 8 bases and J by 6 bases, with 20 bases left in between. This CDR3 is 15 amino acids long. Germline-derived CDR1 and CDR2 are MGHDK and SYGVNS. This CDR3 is CASGPISTGLNEQFF. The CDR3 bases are TGTGCCAGCGGACCCATTTCTACAGGGCTCAATGAGCAGTTCTTC.

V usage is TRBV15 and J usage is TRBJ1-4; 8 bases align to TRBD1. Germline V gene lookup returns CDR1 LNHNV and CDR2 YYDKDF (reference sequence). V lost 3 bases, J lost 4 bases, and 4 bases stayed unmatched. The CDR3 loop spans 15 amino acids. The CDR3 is CATSSYRGGNEKLFF. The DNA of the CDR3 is TGTGCCACCAGCAGCTACAGGGGGGGTAATGAAAAACTGTTTTTT.

The CDR3 region is CASSIQYEQYF. The CDR3 coding sequence is TGTGCCAGCAGCATACAGTACGAGCAGTACTTC. This chain uses TRBV11-1 with TRBJ2-5; D is uncertain. The J call may be faulty, since TRBJ2-7 better matches the DNA end. The V gene's germline CDR1 is SGHAT and CDR2 FQDESV (reference sequence). CDR3 length: 11 amino acids.

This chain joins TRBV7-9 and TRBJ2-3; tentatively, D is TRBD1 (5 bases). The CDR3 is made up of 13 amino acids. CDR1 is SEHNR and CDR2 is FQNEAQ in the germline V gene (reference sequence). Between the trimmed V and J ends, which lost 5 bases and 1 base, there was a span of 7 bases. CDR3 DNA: TGTGCCAGCAGCGTACAGGGCACAGATACGCAGTATTTT. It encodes CASSVQGTDTQYF.

DNA of the CDR3: TGTGCCACCAGCAGAGATCTACTAGCGGGAGTACCCCCCCCCTACAATGAGCAGTTCTTC. This codes for CATSRDLLAGVPPPYNEQFF. The rearrangement links TRBV15 to TRBJ2-1, with 11 positions matching TRBD2. The CDR3 contains 20 residues. The V gene end was trimmed by 0 bases and the J gene end by 2 bases; junction bases not matched to a gene: 12. CDR1 and CDR2 (germline): LNHNV, YYDKDF (reference sequence). The full variable domain, in which reference TRBV15 and TRBJ2-1 provide the parts outside the CDR3, is DAMVIQNPRYQVTQFGKPVTLSCSQTLNHNVMYWYQQKSSQAPKLLFHYYDKDFNNEADTPDNFQSRRPNTSFCFLDIRSPGLGDTAMYLCATSRDLLAGVPPPYNEQFFGPGTRLTVL.

The CDR3 nucleotides read TGTGCCAGCTCACCAGCGCTGGAGACCCAGTACTTC. Its protein product is CASSPALETQYF. The chain joins TRBV18 to TRBJ2-5; D not resolved. Germline V gene lookup returns CDR1 KGHSH and CDR2 LQKENI. The CDR3 totals 12 residues. V lost 2 bases and J lost 5, with 6 bases in between.